These T cell receptor beta chains were read from a single sample in a study of a mutant IDH1 vaccine in newly diagnosed glioma. Assay: immunoSEQ multiplex PCR; the TCRdb copy retains only in-frame clones and omits some. The profile covers roughly 41,000 clones, with around four fifths appearing a single time and over 7.5% taken by the ten largest. Sample: PBMCs, taken from a glioma patient treated with radiotherapy, temozolomide or both. The receptors shown here come from a man in his forties with glioma. Some clones in this sample may be carry-over from other donors' samples. CDR3s include the opening cysteine and the closing phenylalanine or tryptophan. Fields, in order: CDR3 protein, CDR3 DNA, D gene, clone size, J gene, V gene. A D gene is named only where the DNA matches it firmly. Clone size, where shown, is once, few, many, or a class for clones that have expanded.

CAWSVLPQGATDTQYF,TGTGCCTGGAGTGTACTCCCCCAGGGGGCTACAGATACGCAGTATTTT,TRBD1,-,TRBJ2-3,TRBV30
CAIRPGAMNTEAFF,TGTGCCATCAGGCCCGGGGCCATGAACACTGAAGCTTTCTTT,-,-,TRBJ1-1,TRBV10-3
CASAARMNTEAFF,TGTGCCAGTGCCGCCCGCATGAACACTGAAGCTTTCTTT,-,few,TRBJ1-1,TRBV19
CASSLVSTASGNTIYF,TGTGCCAGCAGCTTGGTATCGACGGCCTCTGGAAACACCATATATTTT,-,-,TRBJ1-3,TRBV5-6
CASSTPRQGNTEAFF,TGTGCCAGCAGCACTCCGCGACAGGGGAACACTGAAGCTTTCTTT,TRBD1,-,TRBJ1-1,TRBV5-4
CASSIYRSGNQPQHF,TGTGCCAGTAGTATATACAGATCAGGGAATCAGCCCCAGCATTTT,-,-,TRBJ1-5,TRBV19
CASSFLGSNQPQHF,TGTGCCAGCAGCTTTCTTGGGAGCAATCAGCCCCAGCATTTT,-,medium-sized,TRBJ1-5,TRBV7-8
CASSRLGGTEAFF,TGTGCCAGCAGCCGCCTCGGGGGCACTGAAGCTTTCTTT,-,-,TRBJ1-1,TRBV27
CASSSPTGTGGYGYTF,TGTGCCAGCTCATCACCGACGGGGACTGGAGGCTATGGCTACACCTTC,-,-,TRBJ1-2,TRBV18
CATSRDDQPQHF,TGTGCCACCAGCAGAGATGATCAGCCCCAGCATTTT,-,-,TRBJ1-5,TRBV15
CASSPTGQEAFF,TGTGCCAGCTCACCTACCGGACAGGAAGCTTTCTTT,-,-,TRBJ1-1,TRBV18
CSVEITGQETQYF,TGCAGCGTTGAAATAACAGGTCAAGAGACCCAGTACTTC,-,-,TRBJ2-5,TRBV29-1
CASSLENDQPQHF,TGCGCCAGCAGCTTGGAAAACGACCAGCCCCAGCATTTT,-,-,TRBJ1-5,TRBV5-1
CASSPDVVGNTIYF,TGTGCCAGCAGCCCGGATGTAGTAGGGAACACCATATATTTT,-,-,TRBJ1-3,TRBV7-2
CASSKMGGVQPQHF,TGTGCCAGTAGTAAGATGGGGGGGGTTCAGCCCCAGCATTTT,-,-,TRBJ1-5,TRBV19
CASSLGQEAFF,TGTGCCAGCAGCTTAGGGCAGGAAGCTTTCTTT,-,few,TRBJ1-1,TRBV7-2
CASSHGTETYNSPLHF,TGCGCCAGCAGCCACGGGACAGAGACCTATAATTCACCCCTCCACTTT,TRBD1,-,TRBJ1-6,TRBV4-1
CSAEREGEQFF,TGCAGTGCCGAAAGGGAGGGCGAGCAGTTCTTC,TRBD2,-,TRBJ2-1,TRBV20-1
CASAPNYGYTF,TGTGCCTCGGCGCCTAACTATGGCTACACCTTC,-,-,TRBJ1-2,TRBV7-9
CASSFQDSPYGYTF,TGCGCCAGCAGCTTTCAGGACAGTCCCTATGGCTACACCTTC,-,-,TRBJ1-2,TRBV5-1
CASSLVPGPGDEQYF,TGTGCCAGCAGCTTGGTCCCAGGGCCCGGGGACGAGCAGTACTTC,-,-,TRBJ2-7,TRBV5-5
CASSQDRGRLGYTF,TGCGCCAGCAGCCAAGATCGGGGCCGCCTGGGCTACACCTTC,-,-,TRBJ1-2,TRBV4-3